Below, 8 T cell receptor beta chains from the same sample are listed, as sequenced in a study of blood T cells in healthy people across ages. Together with a sample-barcoded 5' primer, a J-beta primer mix was included in a second PCR lasting about 7 to 11 cycles. Via MiXCR, TCRdb re-called the 5' RACE reads, giving one row per CDR3 protein. Found here are roughly 1,800,000 distinct CDR3 sequences, around 48% of them singletons; the top ten hold over 2%. The sequenced sample was blood. The receptors here all came from a woman in her 40s in good health.

This clonotype was detected a few times. The rearrangement uses TRBV27 and TRBJ2-7; a weak D match, TRBD2 (6 bases). The germline gives CDR1 MNHEY, CDR2 SMNVEV (reference sequence). The CDR3 spans 14 residues. V dropped 5 bases and J dropped 3 bases, with 14 bases sitting between them. CDR3 bases: TGTGCCAGCAGTCGCGTCGCTAGCGACTACGAGCAGTACTTC. This translates into CASSRVASDYEQYF.

The chain links TRBV6-6 to TRBJ1-5; D remains ambiguous. Germline CDR1 is MNHNY and CDR2 is SVGAGI (reference sequence). With 0 bases removed from V and 5 bases from J, the gap between germline ends came to 14 bases. The CDR3 extends over 16 amino acids. DNA for the CDR3: TGTGCCAGCAGTTACTCTCGGGTCTTGAACGATCAGCCCCAGCATTTT. It translates to CASSYSRVLNDQPQHF.

V usage is TRBV5-1 and J usage is TRBJ1-1; possible D gene TRBD1, 5 bases. V lost 4 bases to trimming and J lost 0 bases, with 13 bases between them. The CDR3 length is 15 residues. Looked up from germline, CDR1 is SGHRS and CDR2 is YFSETQ. CDR3 sequence reads: CASSRDGHMNTEAFF. For the CDR3, the DNA is TGCGCCAGCAGCCGGGACGGTCACATGAACACTGAAGCTTTCTTT.

The V call is TRBV15, the J call TRBJ2-5; tentatively, D is TRBD2 (6 bases). The CDR3 covers 20 residues. CDR1 is LNHNV, CDR2 YYDKDF, per germline (reference sequence). With 0 bases removed from V and 2 bases from J, the gap between germline ends came to 25 bases. Written as DNA, the CDR3 is TGTGCCACCAGCAGAGATGTCTCTCCATCCGAAGCGGGTACTCAAGAGACCCAGTACTTC. Protein: CATSRDVSPSEAGTQETQYF.

The chain is built from TRBV9 and TRBJ2-3, with 9 bases lining up with TRBD1. Germline V CDR1 and CDR2: SGDLS, YYNGEE. This CDR3 is built from 14 residues. Trimming cost V 3 bases and J 4 bases; bases outside gene matches: 3. The CDR3 reads CASSAGQGPDTQYF. The CDR3 nucleotides are TGTGCCAGCAGCGCTGGACAGGGGCCAGATACGCAGTATTTT.

This clonotype was observed a handful of times. The J gene is TRBJ2-3, the V gene TRBV5-1; TRBD2 is a possible D gene (6 bases). This CDR3 has 17 amino acids. With 0 bases removed from V and 8 bases from J, the gap between germline ends came to 22 bases. Germline CDR1 SGHRS, CDR2 YFSETQ. In DNA, the CDR3 is TGCGCCAGCAGCTTGGGAGGCCTTAGCGGCGGCTTTGTTACGCAGTATTTT. It yields the protein CASSLGGLSGGFVTQYF.

This chain connects TRBV18 to TRBJ2-4, with D unclear. Matching the DNA end better, TRBJ2-5 makes the J call doubtful. The CDR3 is made up of 15 amino acids. Germline V gene sequence: CDR1 KGHSH, CDR2 LQKENI. The CDR3 DNA reads as TGTGCCAGCTCACCAGGGTGGCGAGAGCAAGAGACCCAGTACTTC. Encoded protein: CASSPGWREQETQYF.

CDR3 sequence: CASKILTSTDTQYF. The CDR3 nucleotides are TGTGCCAGCAAGATTTTAACTAGCACAGATACGCAGTATTTT. V and J are TRBV6-6 and TRBJ2-3; unclear D gene. The germline gives CDR1 MNHNY, CDR2 SVGAGI (reference sequence). V was cut by 7 bases and J by 0 bases, with 11 bases left in between. The CDR3 sequence is 14 residues long.